Sequencing of this TCR beta chain was carried out in a study of shared T cell receptors in the human thymus. The CDR3 totals 16 residues. Germline V gene sequence: CDR1 SGHRS, CDR2 YFSETQ. V was clipped by 4 bases and J by 0 bases, with 13 bases between them. Measured with immunoSEQ multiplex PCR; TCRdb has only the in-frame clones, and not every one. The table shows 700,000 to 750,000 clones, with 80% to 90% occurring only once. Separately, the same data were catalogued under a study of human thymus T cells.

The rearrangement joins TRBV5-1 to TRBJ2-2; D is perhaps TRBD1 (6 bases). The sequencing input was thymocytes. The TCR comes from a girl under three years old with a congenital heart defect. The CDR3 sequence: CASSPIGGPNTGELFF. The CDR3 DNA sequence: TGCGCCAGCAGCCCTATTGGGGGCCCGAACACCGGGGAGCTGTTTTTT.